The text below deals with one T cell receptor beta chain. The source of the sample is a study of blood T cell repertoires in COVID-19. Study-level information: Samples taken during acute and convalescent COVID-19 were collected in the United States, Italy and Spain. T cells, B-cell-depleted T cells, or PBMCs provided the cDNA or gDNA that served as material.

Original handling: The authors estimated nucleated cell counts from reference gene primer amplification. Measured with immunoSEQ multiplex PCR; TCRdb has only the in-frame clones, and not every one. Clone size and V and J calls were adopted from that table, with D and trimming inferred from the DNA. The sample lists 70,000 or so clones, approximately 80% occurring once. This CDR3 is built from 15 residues. The junction had 7 bases not matched to a gene; V was cut back by 3 bases and J by 3 bases. Germline V CDR1 and CDR2: SGHRS, YFSETQ. Source material: peripheral blood. The source is a human donor in a cohort sampled during active COVID-19. The V and J genes are TRBV5-1 and TRBJ2-7; 9 bases are a match to TRBD1. CDR3 in amino acids: CASSSGQGSHYEQYF. The CDR3 DNA is TGCGCCAGCAGCTCGGGACAGGGATCGCACTACGAGCAGTACTTC.